Given below is one T cell receptor (beta chain) in context. This sample stems from a study of T cell repertoires in cytomegalovirus infection. TCRdb fed the reads into MiXCR, producing one record per CDR3 protein. The table has 150,000 to 200,000 distinct CDR3 sequences, 28% seen once; the top ten hold 30% to 35%. This CDR3 region has 12 residues. Trimming removed 11 bases at V and 8 bases at J, with 18 bases between. CDR1 and CDR2 from the germline V gene are SNHLY and FYNNEI. The chain is built from TRBV2 and TRBJ1-2, with D tentatively TRBD1 (6 bases). The sequenced material came from PBMCs. The receptor was derived from a human donor in good health (CMV status not recorded). Some clones in this sample may be carry-over from other donors' samples. DNA for the CDR3: TGTGCCGGTCGACAGGAAGAGGAAGGCTACACCTTC. Its protein is CAGRQEEEGYTF.